The 10 T cell receptor beta chains in this list originate from one sample, sequenced in a study of CD8 T cells in ankylosing spondylitis (dated by TCRdb to 2016 to 2017). The library relied on 5' RACE. The listed sequencing device is Illumina HiSeq 2500. TCRdb took the public reads, trimmed them with fastp at Q25, ran MiXCR for clone calling and kept in-frame beta chains. When rows share a CDR3 protein, they turn into one entry using the most common DNA and genes. Recorded for this sample are about 400,000 distinct CDR3 sequences; 20% to 25% of them occurred a single time. The ten top clones hold about a sixth of the sample. The investigation overall reported the following: Blood from ankylosing spondylitis patients appeared to be characterized by a TCR beta motif made up of several highly homologous amino acid variants.

No cognate antigen is known for these TCRs. The specimen sequenced was blood, either unsorted or a sorted T cell fraction (not recorded which). Receptors were obtained from a male donor with ankylosing spondylitis.

V and J are TRBV1 and TRBJ2-7; the table's D call, TRBD1, has no DNA check behind it. TRBV1 is deemed a pseudogene. There are 13 residues in the CDR3. Written as DNA, the CDR3 is TGCACCAGCAGCCAAGTGACAGACTACGAGCAGTACTTC. This encodes CTSSQVTDYEQYF.

The chain uses TRBV18 and TRBJ2-1; TRBD2 matches at 9 bases. Germline lookup yields CDR1 KGHSH and CDR2 LQKENI. The CDR3 is 14 residues long. The V and J ends lost 1 base and 5 bases, in that order; junction bases with no gene match: 0. The CDR3 DNA follows: TGTGCCAGCTCACCACGCGGGAGGGACAATGAGCAGTTCTTC. This translates into CASSPRGRDNEQFF.

V gene TRBV24-1 combines with J gene TRBJ2-7; 7 bases are a match to TRBD2. Losses at the gene ends were 0 bases for V and 5 bases for J; bases not matched to a gene: 3. This CDR3 has 14 residues. Germline lookup yields CDR1 KGHDR and CDR2 SFDVKD. The CDR3 sequence: CATSDLREDNEQYF. CDR3 nucleotide sequence: TGTGCCACCAGTGATTTGCGGGAGGATAACGAGCAGTACTTC.

The chain couples TRBV7-2 to TRBJ2-5, with D possibly TRBD2 on 6 matching bases. The V end was cut by 3 bases, the J end by 7 bases, with 21 bases between. Germline V gives CDR1 SGHTA, CDR2 FQGNSA. The CDR3 has 16 amino acids. The CDR3 region has the DNA TGTGCCAGCAGCTTGTTCGGGGCCGCGATGGGGGGGACCCAGTACTTC. It is translated as CASSLFGAAMGGTQYF.

Only a few counts were recorded for this clonotype. The chain combines TRBV18 with TRBJ2-7; D ambiguous. The germline V and J ends were trimmed by 5 bases and 0 bases, with 8 bases remaining between them. CDR3 length equals 13 residues. The germline gives CDR1 KGHSH, CDR2 LQKENI. The CDR3 sequence: CASSGVSSYEQYF. The CDR3 DNA sequence: TGTGCCAGCTCAGGGGTTAGCTCCTACGAGCAGTACTTC.

This clonotype was found a few times. The chain carries TRBV4-2 and TRBJ2-3; 8 nucleotides agree with TRBD1. V gave up 2 bases and J gave up 4 bases; unmatched junction bases: 5. The CDR3 has 15 amino acids. Germline-derived CDR1 and CDR2 are LGHNA and YNFKEQ. CDR3 in DNA: TGTGCCAGCAGCCAACGCAGGGGGCTCGCAGATACGCAGTATTTT. Translation gives CASSQRRGLADTQYF.

The chain couples TRBV20-1 to TRBJ2-5; D is unclear. Trimming left V 0 bases short and J 5 bases short, with 16 bases between. Germline CDR1 reads DFQATT; CDR2 reads SNEGSKA (reference sequence). This CDR3 comprises 15 residues. The CDR3 here is CSARDAWPKKETQYF. The CDR3 bases are TGCAGTGCTAGAGATGCTTGGCCTAAGAAGGAGACCCAGTACTTC.

This clonotype came up many times. V usage is TRBV29-1 and J usage is TRBJ2-3; possibly TRBD2 for D (6 bases). From germline, CDR1 is SQVTM and CDR2 ANQGSEA. The V and J ends lost 7 bases and 5 bases respectively, with 7 bases between them. This CDR3 comprises 10 residues. The CDR3 protein is CSAGGDTQYF. Written as DNA, the CDR3 is TGCAGCGCCGGGGGAGATACGCAGTATTTT.

The chain employs TRBV28 and TRBJ2-5; D remains unclear. V shed 8 bases and J shed 6 bases, with 16 bases lying between them. The CDR3 consists of 13 residues. Per germline, CDR1 MDHEN and CDR2 SYDVKM. The CDR3 bases are TGTGCCAGCTGCAATTTGGCTCCGCAGACCCAGTACTTC. It codes for CASCNLAPQTQYF.

This clonotype showed up just a few times. The V call is TRBV15, the J call TRBJ2-5; TRBD2 is a possible D gene (5 bases). The V end was cut by 1 base, the J end by 2 bases, with 14 bases between. CDR3 size: 16 residues. Germline loops: CDR1 LNHNV, CDR2 YYDKDF (reference sequence). For the CDR3, the DNA is TGTGCCACCAGCAGAGGGGTGATTGGGAGACAAGAGACCCAGTACTTC. Translated: CATSRGVIGRQETQYF.